These 11 T cell receptor beta chains were sequenced from one sample in a study of blood T cell repertoires in COVID-19. The assay was immunoSEQ multiplex PCR, and TCRdb's table has in-frame clones only and misses some. The data hold around 270,000 clones, with around nine tenths observed a single time. Sequenced: peripheral blood. The receptors come from a man aged 35 to 55 who had recovered from COVID-19.

The rearrangement joins TRBV5-4 to TRBJ2-1, with 9 bases identical to TRBD2. After removal of 2 bases from V and 0 bases from J, the junction contained 0 bases not matched to a gene. This CDR3 spans 15 amino acids. CDR1 and CDR2 (germline): SGHNT, YYREEE (reference sequence). The CDR3 sequence is CASSFSGSSYNEQFF. The CDR3 nucleotides read TGTGCCAGCAGCTTTAGCGGGAGCTCCTACAATGAGCAGTTCTTC. The full variable domain, completed using reference TRBV5-4 and TRBJ2-1, is ETGVTQSPTHLIKTRGQQVTLRCSSQSGHNTVSWYQQALGQGPQFIFQYYREEENGRGNFPPRFSGLQFPNYSSELNVNALELDDSALYLCASSFSGSSYNEQFFGPGTRLTVL.

The chain employs TRBV27 and TRBJ2-7; TRBD1 matches 7 bases. This CDR3 comprises 14 residues. The junction had 7 bases not matched to a gene; V was cut back by 4 bases and J by 4 bases. The V gene's germline CDR1 is MNHEY and CDR2 SMNVEV (reference sequence). CDR3 nucleotide sequence: TGTGCCAGCAGTTCTTGGACAGGTCCTTACGAGCAGTACTTC. Translation gives CASSSWTGPYEQYF.

Written as DNA, the CDR3 is TGTGCCAGCAGCTTAGCGGGTGGGCTAGCGGGGGGGTTCCAGTATTTT. Its translation is CASSLAGGLAGGFQYF. This rearrangement joins TRBV11-2 to TRBJ2-3; 12 bases match TRBD2. The germline V gene encodes CDR1 SGHAT and CDR2 FQNNGV. The CDR3 has 16 residues. V was pared by 1 base and J by 12 bases, with 11 bases of the junction left unmatched.

This rearrangement joins TRBV6-2 or TRBV6-3 to TRBJ1-4; D remains unclear. V was trimmed by 0 bases and J by 8 bases, leaving 13 bases between them. The CDR3 has 15 amino acids. The germline V gene encodes CDR1 MNHEY and CDR2 SVGEGT. This CDR3 is CASSYSIGSAEKLFF. Here the CDR3 DNA reads TGTGCCAGCAGTTACTCGATCGGGTCCGCCGAAAAACTGTTTTTT.

V gene TRBV7-2 combines with J gene TRBJ1-6; D is unresolved. Germline lookup yields CDR1 SGHTA and CDR2 FQGNSA. Deletions cut 1 base from V and 6 bases from J, with 7 bases between. This CDR3 is 14 amino acids long. The DNA of the CDR3 is TGTGCCAGCAGCTTAGGATGGGCTAATTCACCCCTCCACTTT. Translating it yields CASSLGWANSPLHF.

The chain uses TRBV2 and TRBJ2-3; 9 nucleotides line up with TRBD2. Germline loops: CDR1 SNHLY, CDR2 FYNNEI. The CDR3 is 17 residues long. Trimming took 0 bases from V and 0 from J; bases not matched to a gene: 4. The CDR3, as DNA: TGTGCCAGCAGTGAAGCCAGGCTAGCGGGAAGCACAGATACGCAGTATTTT. Its translation: CASSEARLAGSTDTQYF.

This rearrangement joins TRBV5-6 to TRBJ2-7; TRBD1 matches 8 bases. Germline loops: CDR1 SGHDT, CDR2 YYEEEE. This CDR3 comprises 16 residues. The V segment lost 5 bases and the J segment 4 bases; nucleotides outside the gene matches: 14. CDR3 sequence (DNA): TGTGCCAGCAGACTATTGCCAGGGGGCTTGGGATACGAGCAGTACTTC. It codes for CASRLLPGGLGYEQYF. The full variable domain, in which reference TRBV5-6 and TRBJ2-7 provide the parts outside the CDR3, is DAGVTQSPTHLIKTRGQQVTLRCSPKSGHDTVSWYQQALGQGPQFIFQYYEEEERQRGNFPDRFSGHQFPNYSSELNVNALLLGDSALYLCASRLLPGGLGYEQYFGPGTRLTVT.

Concerning this clone itself: The sample holds other DNA sequences that translate to the same CDR3. The chain has TRBV5-1 and TRBJ1-6; no reliable D call. This CDR3 has 15 residues. CDR1 and CDR2 (germline): SGHRS, YFSETQ. Trimming cost V 4 bases and J 0 bases, with 8 bases left between them. CDR3 amino acids: CASSPRSSYNSPLHF. CDR3 DNA: TGCGCCAGCAGCCCCCGGAGCTCCTATAATTCACCCCTCCACTTT.

This chain joins TRBV19 and TRBJ1-2, with D perhaps TRBD1 (6 bases). CDR3 size: 15 residues. The germline V gene encodes CDR1 LNHDA and CDR2 SQIVND (reference sequence). Trimming took 1 base from V and 2 from J, leaving 11 bases between them. In DNA, the CDR3 is TGTGCCAGTAGTATAGCCAGGGGCACAAACTATGGCTACACCTTC. It specifies CASSIARGTNYGYTF.

CDR3 bases: TGTGCCAGCAGTTTCGATAGCGGCCTCTCCTACGAGCAGTACTTC. This codes for CASSFDSGLSYEQYF. The chain links TRBV6-2 or TRBV6-3 to TRBJ2-7, with TRBD2 as a possible D gene (6 bases). V shed 4 bases and J shed 0 bases, with 13 bases lying between them. The CDR3 sequence is 15 residues long. Germline V gene lookup returns CDR1 MNHEY and CDR2 SVGEGT.

The chain carries TRBV6-6 and TRBJ1-3; TRBD1 is a possible D gene (6 bases). Germline CDR1 is MNHNY and CDR2 is SVGAGI (reference sequence). This CDR3 is built from 16 residues. V gave up 2 bases and J gave up 8 bases, with 19 bases separating them. Here the CDR3 reads CASSYPDSGLGDTIYF. Written as DNA, the CDR3 is TGTGCCAGCAGTTACCCGGACAGTGGATTAGGAGACACCATATATTTT.